The TCR beta chain under discussion was sequenced for a study of CD8 T cells in Susac syndrome. CDR3 length equals 14 residues. Trimming took 6 bases from V and 9 from J; bases not matched to a gene: 8. CDR1 and CDR2 from the germline V gene are MNHEY and SMNVEV (reference sequence). RNA, at roughly 0.5 to 1 ug, was reverse transcribed with random hexamers. TCRdb reprocessed the immunoSEQ multiplex PCR reads via MiXCR and lists one record per CDR3 protein. Altogether about 250,000 distinct CDR3 sequences are present, about 94% being singletons, with the ten largest covering around 0.072%. J is TRBJ2-1 and V is TRBV27; 10 nucleotides align to TRBD2. Sequenced: CD4+ T cells from PBMCs. The TCR was taken from a human donor with multiple sclerosis. Written as DNA, the CDR3 is TGTGCCAGCAGACAACTAGCGGGGCCTACTGAGCAGTTCTTC. Protein sequence: CASRQLAGPTEQFF.